This T cell receptor beta chain was retrieved from a study of CD8+CD57+ T cells in acquired aplastic anemia. Study context: The study obtained an average of roughly 2.9 ug of DNA from sorted CD4+ and CD8+ cells. Whole-study findings and limits: Overlapping CD8+ CDR3 repertoires of patients and controls contained around 31 shared sequences.

For this clonotype: The antigen remains undetermined. A read error is possible here, since a much larger clone lies one base away.

CDR3 and TCR beta VDJ profiling relied on genomic DNA as the template. TCRdb re-called the reads through MiXCR, storing one row per CDR3 protein. Among approximately 180,000 distinct CDR3 sequences listed, around half were seen once. Selection for sequencing was limited to patients who had shown CD8+CD57+ cell expansion by flow cytometry. Patients uniformly had severe acquired aplastic anemia. CDR3 length: 17 amino acids. Germline loops: CDR1 LNHDA, CDR2 SQIVND (reference sequence). The sequenced sample consisted of sorted CD4+, CD8+, or CD8+CD57+ T cells (not recorded which) from PBMCs. This TCR came from a human donor with aplastic anemia. The chain carries TRBV19 and TRBJ2-2; D is possibly TRBD1 or TRBD2 (5 bases each). CDR3 coding DNA: TGTGCCAGTAGTATTTACCCGGCCAGGGCGAACACCGGGGAGCCGTTTTTT. This gives the protein CASSIYPARANTGEPFF.